This T cell receptor beta chain is drawn from a study of cytomegalovirus exposure and HLA in healthy donors. Whole-study context: Findings of an earlier analysis included 117 million unique TCR beta sequences from 200 million or so T cells.

Whole-study findings and limits: When a later analysis compared HLA-associated TCR beta chains with equally common others, the HLA-associated chains turned out to be more clonally expanded and to have lower generation probabilities. Fewer N-insertions than the roughly 650-donor mean were reportedly shown by an Asian-associated ancestry cluster in a later analysis. Later analysis identified a missense DCLRE1C variant that was linked to TCR beta V- and J-gene trimming.

Trimming cost V 5 bases and J 0 bases, with 9 bases left between them. CDR1 is LNHDA, CDR2 SQIVND, per germline (reference sequence). The CDR3 has 14 residues. Primers included in the PCR were 60 Vbeta and 13 Jbeta primers. Method: immunoSEQ multiplex PCR; TCRdb's copy keeps in-frame clones and lacks some. The sample contains 180,000 or so clones, around four fifths of which appear only once. Comments on this clone: Antigen specificity is unknown.

The rearrangement joins TRBV19 to TRBJ2-3; D may be TRBD2 (6 bases). This receptor was obtained from a woman aged 45-59 years in good health and CMV-seropositive. Sequenced sample: PBMCs. The CDR3 is CASSPGTSTDTQYF. The CDR3 nucleotides are TGTGCCAGTAGTCCGGGGACTAGCACAGATACGCAGTATTTT.